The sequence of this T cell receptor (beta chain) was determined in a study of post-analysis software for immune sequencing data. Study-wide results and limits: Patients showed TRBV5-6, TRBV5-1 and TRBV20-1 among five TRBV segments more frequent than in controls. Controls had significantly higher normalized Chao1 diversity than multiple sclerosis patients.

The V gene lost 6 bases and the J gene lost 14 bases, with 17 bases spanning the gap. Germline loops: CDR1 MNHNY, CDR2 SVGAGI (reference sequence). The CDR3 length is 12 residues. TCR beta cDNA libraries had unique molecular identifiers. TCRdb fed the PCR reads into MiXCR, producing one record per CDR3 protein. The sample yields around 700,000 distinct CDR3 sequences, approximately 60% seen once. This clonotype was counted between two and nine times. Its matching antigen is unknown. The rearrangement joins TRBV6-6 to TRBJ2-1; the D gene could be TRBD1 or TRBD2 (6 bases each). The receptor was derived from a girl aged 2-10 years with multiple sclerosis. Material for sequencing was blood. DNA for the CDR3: TGTGCCAGCAGCAGGGGTGGAGGGAGGAAGTTCTTC. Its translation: CASSRGGGRKFF.